The next 19 T cell receptor beta chains were all read from a single sample in a study of OX40 agonist ivuxolimab in advanced cancers. Repertoires were generated with immunoSEQ multiplex PCR, while TCRdb's copy carries only in-frame clones and drops some. The sample has 43,000 or so clones; approximately 90% are singletons. Sample: CD4+ or CD8+ T cells sorted from blood, taken in a trial of the OX40 agonist ivuxolimab. These receptors came from an adult with an advanced solid tumor such as melanoma, head and neck, liver or kidney cancer.

CDR3 region: CAVAGTGERQPQHF. CDR3 nucleotides: TGTGCCGTTGCCGGGACAGGGGAAAGACAGCCCCAGCATTTT. The rearrangement links TRBV10-3 to TRBJ1-5; TRBD1 agrees at 10 bases. The germline V gene encodes CDR1 ENHRY and CDR2 SYGVKD. The CDR3 covers 14 residues. V trimming: 11 bases; J trimming: 7 bases; junction bases outside the gene matches: 11.

This clone has more than one count but fewer than ten. The junction differs from germline at one of its ends, possibly a read error. The gene calls are TRBV7-7 and TRBJ2-7, with 7 positions matching TRBD1. This CDR3 spans 13 amino acids. CDR1 is SSHAT and CDR2 is FNYEAQ in the germline V gene (reference sequence). The CDR3 sequence: CASSRDRDYEQYF. For the CDR3, the DNA is TGTGCTAGCAGCCGGGACAGAGATTACGAGCAGTACTTC.

The gene calls are TRBV4-2 and TRBJ2-7; D unclear. Germline V gene lookup returns CDR1 LGHNA and CDR2 YNFKEQ. V was trimmed by 3 bases and J by 2 bases, leaving 8 bases between them. The CDR3 loop spans 13 amino acids. The CDR3 DNA reads TGTGCCAGCAGCCACCAATCAACCTACGAGCAGTACTTC. Protein: CASSHQSTYEQYF.

The V call is TRBV28, the J call TRBJ2-5; D is unresolved. The germline V gene encodes CDR1 MDHEN and CDR2 SYDVKM. The CDR3 contains 14 residues. Trimming cost V 5 bases and J 4 bases, with 14 bases left between them. CDR3 protein: CASSTRRTLETQYF. CDR3 nucleotides: TGTGCCAGCAGTACCCGACGGACCTTAGAGACCCAGTACTTC.

The chain employs TRBV5-1 and TRBJ1-5, with 7 bases that match TRBD1. Per the germline V gene, CDR1 is SGHRS and CDR2 is YFSETQ. This CDR3 is built from 15 residues. V was clipped by 4 bases and J by 4 bases; unmatched bases: 8. The CDR3 DNA is TGCGCCAGCAGCGCGACAGGGAAACCGAATCAGCCCCAGCATTTT. Translating it yields CASSATGKPNQPQHF.

DNA of the CDR3: TGTGCCAGCGGGGACAGGTCTAATGAAAAACTGTTTTTT. It translates to CASGDRSNEKLFF. V and J are TRBV25-1 and TRBJ1-4; the match to TRBD1 covers 8 bases. This CDR3 is built from 13 residues. In germline, CDR1 is MGHDK, CDR2 SYGVNS. Trimming cost V 8 bases and J 3 bases; bases outside gene matches: 2. Complete variable domain (other parts from reference TRBV25-1 and TRBJ1-4): EADIYQTPRYLVIGTGKKITLECSQTMGHDKMYWYQQDPGMELHLIHYSYGVNSTEKGDLSSESTVSRIRTEHFPLTLESARPSHTSQYLCASGDRSNEKLFFGSGTQLSVL.

The J gene is TRBJ2-5, the V gene TRBV4-1, with D hard to call. The length of the CDR3 is 14 residues. Between the trimmed V and J ends, which lost 0 bases and 2 bases, there was a span of 7 bases. The germline gives CDR1 MGHRA, CDR2 YSYEKL. The CDR3 nucleotides are TGCGCCAGCAGCCAAGATCATGGGCAAGAGACCCAGTACTTC. Translated: CASSQDHGQETQYF.

The chain recombines TRBV15 with TRBJ1-5; maybe TRBD1 (5 bases). Trimming took off 8 bases at V and 7 bases at J, with 27 bases between the two ends. The germline V gene encodes CDR1 LNHNV and CDR2 YYDKDF (reference sequence). The CDR3 totals 17 residues. The CDR3 DNA is TGTGCCACCCGCCGTGAAGGCTCCGGGGCGGCGGGGCAGCCCCAGCATTTT. This translates into CATRREGSGAAGQPQHF.

The chain joins TRBV20-1 to TRBJ2-7; D might be TRBD2 (5 bases). Looked up from germline, CDR1 is DFQATT and CDR2 is SNEGSKA (reference sequence). The CDR3 is 11 amino acids. V was cut by 6 bases and J by 12 bases, with 18 bases left in between. The CDR3: CSAGDMPVLYF. The CDR3 bases are TGCAGTGCGGGAGACATGCCCGTCTTGTACTTC.

This chain joins TRBV19 and TRBJ1-2, with TRBD1 identical over 7 bases. The germline V gene encodes CDR1 LNHDA and CDR2 SQIVND (reference sequence). Trimming removed 9 bases from V and 3 bases from J; junction bases left unmatched: 10. The CDR3 contains 14 residues. CDR3 coding DNA: TGTGCCAGCCTCGACAGGGATCGATACTATGGCTACACCTTC. Residues: CASLDRDRYYGYTF. The entire variable domain, with the rest obtained from reference TRBV19 and TRBJ1-2, is as follows: DGGITQSPKYLFRKEGQNVTLSCEQNLNHDAMYWYRQDPGQGLRLIYYSQIVNDFQKGDIAEGYSVSREKKESFPLTVTSAQKNPTAFYLCASLDRDRYYGYTFGSGTRLTVV.

The rearrangement links TRBV27 to TRBJ1-1; D gene ambiguous. The CDR3 length is 17 residues. Trimming pared 5 bases from V and 0 bases from J, leaving 19 bases between. Germline values: CDR1 MNHEY, CDR2 SMNVEV (reference sequence). The CDR3 spells CASSPHPGRTLNTEAFF. The CDR3 region has the DNA TGTGCCAGCAGTCCCCATCCAGGCAGGACGCTGAACACTGAAGCTTTCTTT.

The chain is built from TRBV5-4 and TRBJ1-1, with TRBD1 matching over 7 bases. This CDR3 has 13 amino acids. V gave up 0 bases and J gave up 7 bases; unmatched junction bases: 3. CDR1 and CDR2 from the germline V gene are SGHNT and YYREEE (reference sequence). CDR3 DNA sequence: TGTGCCAGCAGCTTGGCAGGGGGTGGTGAAGCTTTCTTT. Protein: CASSLAGGGEAFF.

This chain uses TRBV7-3 with TRBJ2-3, with D perhaps TRBD2 (6 bases). Germline CDR1 and CDR2: SGHTA and FQGTGA. Trimming left V 5 bases short and J 6 bases short, with 12 bases between. CDR3 size: 13 residues. CDR3 residues: CASSPSGEDTQYF. DNA for the CDR3: TGTGCCAGCAGCCCCTCGGGGGAGGATACGCAGTATTTT.

V and J are TRBV9 and TRBJ1-3; 10 bases are shared with TRBD1. The ends lost 2 bases at V and 0 bases at J; junction bases unmatched: 11. The CDR3 is made up of 19 amino acids. Germline V gene lookup returns CDR1 SGDLS and CDR2 YYNGEE. The CDR3 is CASSVTPGQGLRSGNTIYF. Here the CDR3 DNA reads TGTGCCAGCAGCGTCACTCCGGGACAGGGGCTTCGCTCTGGAAACACCATATATTTT.

There are a few counts of this clone. This chain links TRBV19 with TRBJ1-5; maybe TRBD1 (6 bases). Trimming took off 1 base at V and 5 bases at J, with 12 bases between the two ends. There are 15 residues in the CDR3. Germline V CDR1 and CDR2: LNHDA, SQIVND (reference sequence). In DNA form, the CDR3 reads TGTGCCAGTAGTATAGTTAGTAGGGGGGATCAGCCCCAGCATTTT. Translated: CASSIVSRGDQPQHF.

V usage is TRBV5-1 and J usage is TRBJ1-2; 7 bases map to TRBD1. V trimming: 1 base; J trimming: 8 bases; junction bases outside the gene matches: 8. Germline V gene data show CDR1 as SGHRS and CDR2 as YFSETQ. This CDR3 region has 14 residues. This CDR3 is CASSLTGQTEGYTF. The DNA of the CDR3 is TGCGCCAGCAGCTTGACGGGACAGACGGAGGGCTACACCTTC. The full variable domain, with the rest looked up from reference TRBV5-1 and TRBJ1-2, is KAGVTQTPRYLIKTRGQQVTLSCSPISGHRSVSWYQQTPGQGLQFLFEYFSETQRNKGNFPGRFSGRQFSNSRSEMNVSTLELGDSALYLCASSLTGQTEGYTFGSGTRLTVV.

A few counts support this clone. This chain links TRBV7-8 with TRBJ2-7; D unresolved. V lost 2 bases to trimming and J lost 7 bases, with 6 bases between them. Germline assignment: CDR1 SGHVS and CDR2 FQNEAQ. The CDR3 consists of 11 residues. CDR3 protein: CASSLRVEQYF. CDR3 nucleotide sequence: TGTGCCAGCAGCTTAAGGGTTGAGCAGTACTTC.

The chain has TRBV6-4 and TRBJ2-3; the D call may be TRBD1 or TRBD2 (6 bases each). Between the trimmed V and J ends, which lost 0 bases and 4 bases, there was a span of 8 bases. The CDR3 sequence is 14 residues long. The germline V gene encodes CDR1 MRHNA and CDR2 SNTAGT. Written as DNA, the CDR3 is TGTGCCAGCAGTGACTCGGGGGGCCCAGATACGCAGTATTTT. Its translation is CASSDSGGPDTQYF.

V usage is TRBV11-1 and J usage is TRBJ2-1, with a weak D call TRBD2 (5 bases). Germline V gene data show CDR1 as SGHAT and CDR2 as FQDESV (reference sequence). The germline V and J ends were trimmed by 5 bases and 3 bases, with 8 bases remaining between them. The CDR3 is 13 amino acids. In DNA, the CDR3 is TGTGCCAGCAGCCTCGGACTCTACAATGAGCAGTTCTTC. Amino acids: CASSLGLYNEQFF.